This T cell receptor beta chain was profiled in a study of radiotherapy plus CTLA-4 blockade in lung cancer. Study-level findings and limits: There was expansion of tumor-derived TCR clones in blood after radiotherapy plus ipilimumab. Dynamics of early blood T cell clones, together with interferon-beta, were reportedly the best predictors of response.

Each patient with chemo-refractory metastatic non-small-cell lung cancer was treated with focal radiation plus CTLA-4 blockade using ipilimumab. Germline assignment: CDR1 SGDLS and CDR2 YYNGEE. Trimming removed 2 bases at V and 4 bases at J, with 15 bases between. This CDR3 comprises 15 residues. Assay used: immunoSEQ multiplex PCR; TCRdb lists only in-frame clones, some missing. The sample holds about 120,000 clones, over 80% seen once. On this clone: Antigen unknown.

The sample in question was peripheral blood, obtained from a patient treated with radiotherapy plus ipilimumab. This chain uses TRBV9 with TRBJ1-1; TRBD1 might be the D (6 bases). This clonotype was obtained from a human donor with non-small cell lung cancer that progressed on radiotherapy plus ipilimumab. DNA of the CDR3: TGTGCCAGCAGCGTGGGGGTAGGGGGGCCCACTGAAGCTTTCTTT. Translated: CASSVGVGGPTEAFF.